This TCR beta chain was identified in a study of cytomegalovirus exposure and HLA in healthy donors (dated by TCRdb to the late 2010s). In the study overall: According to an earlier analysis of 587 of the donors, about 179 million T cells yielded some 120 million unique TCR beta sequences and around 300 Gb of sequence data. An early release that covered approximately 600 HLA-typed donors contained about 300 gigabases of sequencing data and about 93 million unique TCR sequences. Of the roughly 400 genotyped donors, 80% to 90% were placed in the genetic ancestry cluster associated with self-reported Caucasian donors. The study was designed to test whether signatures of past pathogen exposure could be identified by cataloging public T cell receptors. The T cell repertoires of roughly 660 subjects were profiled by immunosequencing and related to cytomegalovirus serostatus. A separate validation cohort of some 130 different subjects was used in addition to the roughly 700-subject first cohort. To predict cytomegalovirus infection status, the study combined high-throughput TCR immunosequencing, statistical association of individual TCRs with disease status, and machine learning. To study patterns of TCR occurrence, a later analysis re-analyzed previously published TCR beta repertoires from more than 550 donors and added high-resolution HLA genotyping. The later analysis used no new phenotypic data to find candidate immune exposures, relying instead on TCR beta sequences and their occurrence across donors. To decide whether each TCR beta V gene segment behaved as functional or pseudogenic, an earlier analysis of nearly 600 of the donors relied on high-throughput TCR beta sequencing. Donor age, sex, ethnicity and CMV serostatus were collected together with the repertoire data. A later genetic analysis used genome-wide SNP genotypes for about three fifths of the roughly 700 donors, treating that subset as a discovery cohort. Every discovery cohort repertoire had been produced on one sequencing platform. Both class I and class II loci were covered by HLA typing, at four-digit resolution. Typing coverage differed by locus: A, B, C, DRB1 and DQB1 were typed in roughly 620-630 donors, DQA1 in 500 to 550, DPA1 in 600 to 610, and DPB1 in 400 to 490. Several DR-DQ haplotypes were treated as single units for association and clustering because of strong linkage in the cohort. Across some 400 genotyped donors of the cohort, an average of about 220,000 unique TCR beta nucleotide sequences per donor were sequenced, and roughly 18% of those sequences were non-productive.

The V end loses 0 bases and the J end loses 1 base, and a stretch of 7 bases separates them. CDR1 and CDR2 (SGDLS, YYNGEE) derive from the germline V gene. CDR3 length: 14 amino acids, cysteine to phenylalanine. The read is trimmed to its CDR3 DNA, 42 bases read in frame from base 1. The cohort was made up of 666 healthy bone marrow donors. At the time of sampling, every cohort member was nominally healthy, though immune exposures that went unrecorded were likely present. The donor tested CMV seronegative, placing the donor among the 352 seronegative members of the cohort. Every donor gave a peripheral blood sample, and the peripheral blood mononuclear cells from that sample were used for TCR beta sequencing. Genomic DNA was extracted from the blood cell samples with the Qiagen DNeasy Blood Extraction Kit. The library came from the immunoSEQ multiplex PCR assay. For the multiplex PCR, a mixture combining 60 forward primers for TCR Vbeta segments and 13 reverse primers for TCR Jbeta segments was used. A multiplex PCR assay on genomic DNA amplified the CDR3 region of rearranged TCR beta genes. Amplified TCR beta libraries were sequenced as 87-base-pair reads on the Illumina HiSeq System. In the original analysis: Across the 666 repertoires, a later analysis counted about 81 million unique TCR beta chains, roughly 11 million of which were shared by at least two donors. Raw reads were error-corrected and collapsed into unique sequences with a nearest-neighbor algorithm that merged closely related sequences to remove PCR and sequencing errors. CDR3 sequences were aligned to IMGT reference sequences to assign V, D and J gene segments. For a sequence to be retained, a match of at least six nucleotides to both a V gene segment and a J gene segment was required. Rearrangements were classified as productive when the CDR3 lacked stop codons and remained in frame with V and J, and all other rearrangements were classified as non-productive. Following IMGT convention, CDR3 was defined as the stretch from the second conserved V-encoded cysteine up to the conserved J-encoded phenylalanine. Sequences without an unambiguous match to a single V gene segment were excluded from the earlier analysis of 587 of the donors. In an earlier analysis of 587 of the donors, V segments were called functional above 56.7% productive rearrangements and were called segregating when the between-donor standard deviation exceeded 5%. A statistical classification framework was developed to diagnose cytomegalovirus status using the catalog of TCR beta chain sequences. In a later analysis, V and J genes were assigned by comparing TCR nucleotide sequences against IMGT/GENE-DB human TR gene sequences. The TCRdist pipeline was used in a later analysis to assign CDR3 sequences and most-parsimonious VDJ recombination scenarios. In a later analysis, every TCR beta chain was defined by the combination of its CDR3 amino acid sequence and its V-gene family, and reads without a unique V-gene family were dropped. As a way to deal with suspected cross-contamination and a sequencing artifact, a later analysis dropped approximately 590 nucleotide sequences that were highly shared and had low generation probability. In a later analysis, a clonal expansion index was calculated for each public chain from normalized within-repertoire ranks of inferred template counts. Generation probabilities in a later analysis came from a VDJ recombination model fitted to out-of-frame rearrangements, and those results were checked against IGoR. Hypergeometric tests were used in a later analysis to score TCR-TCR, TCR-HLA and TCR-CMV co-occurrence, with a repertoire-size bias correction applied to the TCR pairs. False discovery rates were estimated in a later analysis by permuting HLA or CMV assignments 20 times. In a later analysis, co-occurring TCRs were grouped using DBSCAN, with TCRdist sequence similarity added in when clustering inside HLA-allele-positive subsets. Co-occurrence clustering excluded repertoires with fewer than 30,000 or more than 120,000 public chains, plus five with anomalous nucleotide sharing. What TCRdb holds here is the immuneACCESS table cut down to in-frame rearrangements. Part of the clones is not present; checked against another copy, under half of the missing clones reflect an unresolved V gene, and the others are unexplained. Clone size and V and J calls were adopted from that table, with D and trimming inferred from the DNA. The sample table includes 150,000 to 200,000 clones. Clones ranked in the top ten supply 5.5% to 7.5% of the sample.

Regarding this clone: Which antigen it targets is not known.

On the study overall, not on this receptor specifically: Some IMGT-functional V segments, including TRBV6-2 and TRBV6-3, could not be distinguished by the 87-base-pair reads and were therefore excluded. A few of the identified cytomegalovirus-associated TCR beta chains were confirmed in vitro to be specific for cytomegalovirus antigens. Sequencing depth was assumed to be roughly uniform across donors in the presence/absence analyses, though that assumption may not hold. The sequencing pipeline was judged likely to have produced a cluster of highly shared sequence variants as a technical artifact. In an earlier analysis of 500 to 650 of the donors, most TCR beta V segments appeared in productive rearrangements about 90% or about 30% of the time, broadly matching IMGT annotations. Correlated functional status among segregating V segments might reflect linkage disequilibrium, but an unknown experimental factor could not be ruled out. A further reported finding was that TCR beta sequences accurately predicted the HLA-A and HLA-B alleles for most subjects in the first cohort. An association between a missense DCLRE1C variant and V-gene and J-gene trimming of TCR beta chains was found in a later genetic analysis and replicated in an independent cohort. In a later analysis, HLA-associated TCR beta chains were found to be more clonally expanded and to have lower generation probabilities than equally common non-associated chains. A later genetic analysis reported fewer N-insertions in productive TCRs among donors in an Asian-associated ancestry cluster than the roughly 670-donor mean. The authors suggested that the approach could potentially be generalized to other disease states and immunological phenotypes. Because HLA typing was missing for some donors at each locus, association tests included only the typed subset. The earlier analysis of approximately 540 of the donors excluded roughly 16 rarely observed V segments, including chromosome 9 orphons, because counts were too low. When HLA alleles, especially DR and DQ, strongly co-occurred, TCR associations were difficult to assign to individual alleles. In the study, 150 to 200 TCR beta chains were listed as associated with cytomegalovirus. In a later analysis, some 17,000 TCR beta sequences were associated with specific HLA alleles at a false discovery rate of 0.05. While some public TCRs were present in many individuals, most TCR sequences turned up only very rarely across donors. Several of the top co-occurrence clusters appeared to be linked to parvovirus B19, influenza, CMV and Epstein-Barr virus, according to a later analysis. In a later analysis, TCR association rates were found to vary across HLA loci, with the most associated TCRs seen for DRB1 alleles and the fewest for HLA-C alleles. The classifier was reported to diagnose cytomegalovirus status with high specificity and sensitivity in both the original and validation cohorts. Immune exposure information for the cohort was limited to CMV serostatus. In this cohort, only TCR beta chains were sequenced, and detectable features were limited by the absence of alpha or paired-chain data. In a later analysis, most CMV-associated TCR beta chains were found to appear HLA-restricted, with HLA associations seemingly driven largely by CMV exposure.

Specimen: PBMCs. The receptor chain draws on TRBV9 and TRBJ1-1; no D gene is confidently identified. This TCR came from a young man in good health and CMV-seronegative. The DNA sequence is TGTGCCAGCAGCGTAGGAGTTACGAACACTGAAGCTTTCTTT. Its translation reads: CASSVGVTNTEAFF.